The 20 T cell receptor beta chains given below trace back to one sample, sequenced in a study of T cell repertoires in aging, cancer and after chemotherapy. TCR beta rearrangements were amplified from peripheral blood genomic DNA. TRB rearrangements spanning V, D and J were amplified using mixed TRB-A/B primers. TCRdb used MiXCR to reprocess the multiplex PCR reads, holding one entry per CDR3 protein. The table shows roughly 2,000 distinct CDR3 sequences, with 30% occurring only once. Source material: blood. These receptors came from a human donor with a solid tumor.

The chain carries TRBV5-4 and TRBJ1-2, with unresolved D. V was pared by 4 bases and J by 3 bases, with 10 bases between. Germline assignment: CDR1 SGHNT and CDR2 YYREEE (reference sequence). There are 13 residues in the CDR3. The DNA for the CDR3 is TGTGCCAGCAGCAACACGGCCGACTATGGCTACACCTTC. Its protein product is CASSNTADYGYTF. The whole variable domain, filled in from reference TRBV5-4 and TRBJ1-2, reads ETGVTQSPTHLIKTRGQQVTLRCSSQSGHNTVSWYQQALGQGPQFIFQYYREEENGRGNFPPRFSGLQFPNYSSELNVNALELDDSALYLCASSNTADYGYTFGSGTRLTVV.

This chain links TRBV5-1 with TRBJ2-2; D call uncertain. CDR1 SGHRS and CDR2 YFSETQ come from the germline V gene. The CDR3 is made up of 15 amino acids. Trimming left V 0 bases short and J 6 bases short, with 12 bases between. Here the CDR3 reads CASSLADIRAGELFF. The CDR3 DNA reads TGCGCCAGCAGCTTGGCCGATATTAGGGCCGGGGAGCTGTTTTTT.

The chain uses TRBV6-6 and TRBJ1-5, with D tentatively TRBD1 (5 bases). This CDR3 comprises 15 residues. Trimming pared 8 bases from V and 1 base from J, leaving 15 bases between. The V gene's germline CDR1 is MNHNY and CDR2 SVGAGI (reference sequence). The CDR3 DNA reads TGTGCCAGCGGTGTTGGGGGGGGGAGCAATCAGCCCCAGCATTTT. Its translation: CASGVGGGSNQPQHF.

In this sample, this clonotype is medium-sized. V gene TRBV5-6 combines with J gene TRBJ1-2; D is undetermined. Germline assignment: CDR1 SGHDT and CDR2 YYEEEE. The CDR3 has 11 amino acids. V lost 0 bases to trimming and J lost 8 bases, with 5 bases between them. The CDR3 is CASSLAGGYTF. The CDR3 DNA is TGTGCCAGCAGCTTGGCGGGGGGCTACACCTTC.

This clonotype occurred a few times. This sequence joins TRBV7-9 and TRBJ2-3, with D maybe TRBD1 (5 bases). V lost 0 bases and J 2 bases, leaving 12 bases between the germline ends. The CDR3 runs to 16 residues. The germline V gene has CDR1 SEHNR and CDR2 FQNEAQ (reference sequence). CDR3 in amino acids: CASSLAGASYTDTQYF. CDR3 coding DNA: TGTGCCAGCAGCTTAGCAGGGGCCTCCTACACAGATACGCAGTATTTT.

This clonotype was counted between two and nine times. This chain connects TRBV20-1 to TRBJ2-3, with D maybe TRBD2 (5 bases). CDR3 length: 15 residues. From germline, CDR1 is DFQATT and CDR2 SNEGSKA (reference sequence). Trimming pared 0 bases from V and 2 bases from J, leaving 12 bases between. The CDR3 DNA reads TGCAGTGCTAGAGAGGCTAGCCTTACCACAGATACGCAGTATTTT. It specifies CSAREASLTTDTQYF.

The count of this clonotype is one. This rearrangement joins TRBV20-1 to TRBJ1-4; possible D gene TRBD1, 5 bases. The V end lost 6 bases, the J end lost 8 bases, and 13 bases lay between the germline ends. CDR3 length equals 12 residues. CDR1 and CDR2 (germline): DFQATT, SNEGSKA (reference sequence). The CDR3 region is CSAAGAAEKLFF. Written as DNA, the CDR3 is TGCAGTGCCGCCGGGGCTGCCGAAAAACTGTTTTTT.

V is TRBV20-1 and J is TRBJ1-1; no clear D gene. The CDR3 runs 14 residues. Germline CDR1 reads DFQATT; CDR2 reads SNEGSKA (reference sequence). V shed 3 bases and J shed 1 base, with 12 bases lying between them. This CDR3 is CSASRLLTNTEAFF. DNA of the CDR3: TGCAGTGCTAGTCGCCTTCTCACGAACACTGAAGCTTTCTTT.

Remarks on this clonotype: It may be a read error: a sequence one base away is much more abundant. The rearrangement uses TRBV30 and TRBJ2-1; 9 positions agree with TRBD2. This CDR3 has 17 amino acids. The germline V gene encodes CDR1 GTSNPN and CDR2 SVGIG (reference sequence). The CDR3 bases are TGTGCCTGGAGCGAAGGGGGCGGGGGGGCTCTTTACAATAAGCAGTTCTTC. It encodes CAWSEGGGGALYNKQFF.

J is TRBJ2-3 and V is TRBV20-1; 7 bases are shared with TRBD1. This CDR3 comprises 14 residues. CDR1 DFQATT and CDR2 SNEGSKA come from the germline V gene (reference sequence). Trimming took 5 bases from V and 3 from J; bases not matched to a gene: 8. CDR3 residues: CSAAGTVRTDTQYF. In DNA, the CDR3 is TGCAGTGCTGCCGGGACAGTCCGGACAGATACGCAGTATTTT.

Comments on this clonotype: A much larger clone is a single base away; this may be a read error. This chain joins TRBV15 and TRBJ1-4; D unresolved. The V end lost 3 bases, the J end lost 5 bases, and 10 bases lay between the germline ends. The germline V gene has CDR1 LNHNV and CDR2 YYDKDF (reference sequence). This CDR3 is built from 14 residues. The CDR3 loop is CATSSHTLNEKLFF. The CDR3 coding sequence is TGTGCCACCAGCAGTCACACTTTAAATGAAAAACTGTTTTTT.

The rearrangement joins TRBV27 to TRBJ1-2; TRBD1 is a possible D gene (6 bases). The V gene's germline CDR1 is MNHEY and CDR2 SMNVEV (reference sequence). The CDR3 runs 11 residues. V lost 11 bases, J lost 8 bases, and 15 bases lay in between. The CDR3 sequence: CAASGGRGYTF. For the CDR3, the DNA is TGTGCCGCGTCGGGGGGCCGGGGCTACACCTTC.

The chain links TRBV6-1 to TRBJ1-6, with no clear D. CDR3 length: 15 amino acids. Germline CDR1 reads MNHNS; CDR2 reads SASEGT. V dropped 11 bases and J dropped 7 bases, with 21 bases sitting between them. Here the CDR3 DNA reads TGTGCCTGCACGACGGAAGAGGGCACGAATTCACCCCTCCACTTT. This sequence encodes CACTTEEGTNSPLHF.

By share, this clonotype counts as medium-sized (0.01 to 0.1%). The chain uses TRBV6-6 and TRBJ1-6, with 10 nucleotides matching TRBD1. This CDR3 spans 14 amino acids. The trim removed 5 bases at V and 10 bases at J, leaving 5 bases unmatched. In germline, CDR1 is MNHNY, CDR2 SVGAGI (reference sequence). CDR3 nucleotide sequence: TGTGCCAGCAGTATCGACAGGGGGCCATCACCCCTCCACTTT. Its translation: CASSIDRGPSPLHF.

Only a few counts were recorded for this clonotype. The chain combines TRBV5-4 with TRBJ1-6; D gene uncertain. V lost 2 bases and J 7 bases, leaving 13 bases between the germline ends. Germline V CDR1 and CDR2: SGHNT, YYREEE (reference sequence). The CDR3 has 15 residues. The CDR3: CASSFGSMGNSPLHF. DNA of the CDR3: TGTGCCAGCAGCTTTGGCTCGATGGGCAATTCACCCCTCCACTTT.

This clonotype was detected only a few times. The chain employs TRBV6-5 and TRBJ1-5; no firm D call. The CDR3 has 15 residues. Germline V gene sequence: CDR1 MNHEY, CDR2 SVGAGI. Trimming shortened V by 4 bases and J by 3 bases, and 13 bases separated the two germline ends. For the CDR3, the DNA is TGTGCCAGCAGTTCGGTGGGGTCGCCCAATCAGCCCCAGCATTTT. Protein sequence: CASSSVGSPNQPQHF.

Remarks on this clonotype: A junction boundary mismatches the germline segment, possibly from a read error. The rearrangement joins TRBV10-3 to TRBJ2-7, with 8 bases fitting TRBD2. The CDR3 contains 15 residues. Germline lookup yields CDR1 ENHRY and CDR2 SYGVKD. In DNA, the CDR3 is TGTGCCATTTCCCCGGGGGGGCGTTACCCCTACAAGCAGTACTTC. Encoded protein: CAISPGGRYPYKQYF.

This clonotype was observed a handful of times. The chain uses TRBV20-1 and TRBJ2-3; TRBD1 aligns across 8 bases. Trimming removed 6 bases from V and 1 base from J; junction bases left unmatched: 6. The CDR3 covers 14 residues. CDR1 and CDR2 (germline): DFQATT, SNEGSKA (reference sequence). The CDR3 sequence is CSAEDRVRTDTQYF. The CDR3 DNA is TGCAGTGCAGAGGACAGGGTTCGCACAGATACGCAGTATTTT.

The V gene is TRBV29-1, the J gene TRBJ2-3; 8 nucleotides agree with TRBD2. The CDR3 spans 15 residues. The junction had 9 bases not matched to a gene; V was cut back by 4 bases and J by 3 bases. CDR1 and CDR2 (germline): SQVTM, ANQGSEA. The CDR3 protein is CSVGGPRLATDTQYF. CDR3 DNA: TGCAGCGTTGGAGGGCCAAGACTAGCGACAGATACGCAGTATTTT.

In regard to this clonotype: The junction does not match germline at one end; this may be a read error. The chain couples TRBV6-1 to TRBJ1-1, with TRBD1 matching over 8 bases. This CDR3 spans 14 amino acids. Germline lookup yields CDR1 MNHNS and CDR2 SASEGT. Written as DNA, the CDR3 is TGTGTCAGCAGTCTCACCCAGGGGGCCTCTGAAGCTTTCTTT. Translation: CVSSLTQGASEAFF.